This T cell receptor beta chain is from a study of blood T cell repertoires in COVID-19. Assay: immunoSEQ multiplex PCR; the TCRdb copy retains only in-frame clones and omits some. The sample lists approximately 97,000 clones; around 90% were seen once. Unmatched junction bases numbered 11, after V lost 9 bases and J lost 7 bases. Germline V gene lookup returns CDR1 LNHDA and CDR2 SQIVND (reference sequence). There are 14 residues in the CDR3. The specimen sequenced was peripheral blood. The rearrangement uses TRBV19 and TRBJ2-2; 7 nucleotides match TRBD2. The origin of this receptor is a woman aged 50 to 60 with COVID-19, enrolled during active disease. CDR3 in DNA: TGTGCCAGCTGCCGGGACCGCGGGGGCGGGGAGCTGTTTTTT. Encoded protein: CASCRDRGGGELFF.